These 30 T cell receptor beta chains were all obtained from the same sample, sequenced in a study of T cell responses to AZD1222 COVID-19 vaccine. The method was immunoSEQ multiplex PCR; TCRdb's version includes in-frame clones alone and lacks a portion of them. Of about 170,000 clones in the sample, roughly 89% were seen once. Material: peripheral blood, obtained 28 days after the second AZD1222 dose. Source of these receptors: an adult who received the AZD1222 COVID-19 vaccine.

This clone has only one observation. The CDR3 DNA follows: TGTGCCAGCAGCTCCGAGGGGGGGGTTCGTTTGGTCACCGGGGAGCTGTTTTTT. Translation: CASSSEGGVRLVTGELFF. The V call is TRBV7-2, the J call TRBJ2-2; D possibly corresponds to TRBD2 (7 bases). The CDR3 covers 18 residues. Germline V gives CDR1 SGHTA, CDR2 FQGNSA. Trimming pared 4 bases from V and 4 bases from J, leaving 22 bases between.

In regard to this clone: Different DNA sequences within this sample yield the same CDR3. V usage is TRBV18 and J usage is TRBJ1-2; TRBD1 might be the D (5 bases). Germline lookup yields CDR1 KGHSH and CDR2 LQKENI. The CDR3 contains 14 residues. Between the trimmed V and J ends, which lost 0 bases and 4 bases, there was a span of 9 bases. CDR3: CASSPPTAPYGYTF. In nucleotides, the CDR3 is TGTGCCAGCTCACCACCGACAGCTCCCTATGGCTACACCTTC.

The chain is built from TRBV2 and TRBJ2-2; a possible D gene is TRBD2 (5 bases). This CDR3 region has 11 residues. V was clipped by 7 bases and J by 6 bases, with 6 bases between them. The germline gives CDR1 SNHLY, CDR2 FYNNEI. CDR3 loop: CASTGSGELFF. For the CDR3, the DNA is TGTGCCAGCACGGGGTCCGGGGAGCTGTTTTTT.

For the CDR3, the DNA is TGCGCCAGCAGCACCGGACAGGGCGGCGAAAAACTGTTTTTT. It yields the protein CASSTGQGGEKLFF. The gene calls are TRBV5-1 and TRBJ1-4; 8 bases agree with TRBD1. The CDR3 runs 14 residues. Germline V CDR1 and CDR2: SGHRS, YFSETQ. The V and J ends lost 4 bases and 8 bases, in that order; junction bases with no gene match: 7.

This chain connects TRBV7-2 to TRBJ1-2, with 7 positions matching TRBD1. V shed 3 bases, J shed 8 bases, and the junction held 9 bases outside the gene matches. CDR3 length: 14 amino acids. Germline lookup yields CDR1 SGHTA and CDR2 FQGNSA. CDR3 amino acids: CASSFPVRGNGYTF. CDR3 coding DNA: TGTGCCAGCAGCTTTCCGGTCAGGGGGAACGGCTACACCTTC.

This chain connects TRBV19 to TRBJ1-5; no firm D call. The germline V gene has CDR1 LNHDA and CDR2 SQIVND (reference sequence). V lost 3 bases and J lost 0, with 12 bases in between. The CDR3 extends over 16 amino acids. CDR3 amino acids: CASSMRQRNSNQPQHF. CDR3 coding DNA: TGTGCCAGTAGTATGAGGCAGCGCAATAGCAATCAGCCCCAGCATTTT.

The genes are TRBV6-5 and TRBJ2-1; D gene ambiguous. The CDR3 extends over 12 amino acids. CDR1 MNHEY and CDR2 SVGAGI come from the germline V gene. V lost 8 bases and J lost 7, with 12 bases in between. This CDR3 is CASSKRRNEQFF. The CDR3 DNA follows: TGTGCCAGCTCCAAGCGCAGGAATGAGCAGTTCTTC.

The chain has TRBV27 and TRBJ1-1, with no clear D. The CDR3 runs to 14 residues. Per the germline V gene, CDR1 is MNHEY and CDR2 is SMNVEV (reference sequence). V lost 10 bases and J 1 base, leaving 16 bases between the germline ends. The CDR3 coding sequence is TGTGCCACCTCGAGCCAAACCGAGAACACTGAAGCTTTCTTT. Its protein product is CATSSQTENTEAFF.

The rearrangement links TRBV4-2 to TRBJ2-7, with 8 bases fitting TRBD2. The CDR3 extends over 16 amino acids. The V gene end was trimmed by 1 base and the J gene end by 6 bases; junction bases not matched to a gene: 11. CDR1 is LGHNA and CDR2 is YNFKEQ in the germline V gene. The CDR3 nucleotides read TGTGCCAGCAGCCAAGTTGGTACGGGGGGGTCGAGCGAGCAGTACTTC. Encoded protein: CASSQVGTGGSSEQYF.

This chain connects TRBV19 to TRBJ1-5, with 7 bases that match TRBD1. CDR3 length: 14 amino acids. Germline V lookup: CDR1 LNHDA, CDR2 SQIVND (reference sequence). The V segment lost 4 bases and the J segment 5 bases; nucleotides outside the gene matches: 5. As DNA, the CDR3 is TGTGCCAGTAGTAGGCAGCAGGGGGATCAGCCCCAGCATTTT. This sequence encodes CASSRQQGDQPQHF.

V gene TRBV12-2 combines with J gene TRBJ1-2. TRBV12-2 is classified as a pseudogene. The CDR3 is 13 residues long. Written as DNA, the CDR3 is TGTGCAAGTCGCATACCGGGGGGGCACGGCTACACCTTC. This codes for CASRIPGGHGYTF.

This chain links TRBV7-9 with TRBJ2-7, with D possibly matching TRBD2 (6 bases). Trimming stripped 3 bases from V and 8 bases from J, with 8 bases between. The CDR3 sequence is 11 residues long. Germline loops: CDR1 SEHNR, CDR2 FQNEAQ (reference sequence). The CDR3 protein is CASSLAGKQYF. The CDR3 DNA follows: TGTGCCAGCAGCTTGGCGGGGAAGCAGTACTTC.

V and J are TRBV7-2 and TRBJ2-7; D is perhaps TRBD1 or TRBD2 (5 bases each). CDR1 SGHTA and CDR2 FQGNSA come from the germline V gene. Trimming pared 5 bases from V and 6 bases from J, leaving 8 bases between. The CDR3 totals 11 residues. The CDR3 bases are TGTGCCAGCAGCCGGGGCTTCGAGCAGTACTTC. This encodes CASSRGFEQYF. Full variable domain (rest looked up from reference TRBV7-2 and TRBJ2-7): GAGVSQSPSNKVTEKGKDVELRCDPISGHTALYWYRQSLGQGLEFLIYFQGNSAPDKSGLPSDRFSAERTGGSVSTLTIQRTQQEDSAVYLCASSRGFEQYFGPGTRLTVT.

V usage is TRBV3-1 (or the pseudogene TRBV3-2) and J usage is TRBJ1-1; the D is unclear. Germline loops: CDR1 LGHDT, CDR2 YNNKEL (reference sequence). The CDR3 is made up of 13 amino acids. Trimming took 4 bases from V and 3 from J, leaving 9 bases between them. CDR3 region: CASSPRSDTEAFF. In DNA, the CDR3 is TGTGCCAGCAGCCCCAGGAGCGACACTGAAGCTTTCTTT.

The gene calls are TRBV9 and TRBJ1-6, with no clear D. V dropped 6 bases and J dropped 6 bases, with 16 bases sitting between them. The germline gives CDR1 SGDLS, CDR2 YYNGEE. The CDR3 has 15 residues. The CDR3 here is CASTPVYGGNSPLHF. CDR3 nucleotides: TGTGCCAGCACCCCGGTTTACGGAGGTAATTCACCCCTCCACTTT. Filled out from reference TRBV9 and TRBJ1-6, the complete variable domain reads DSGVTQTPKHLITATGQRVTLRCSPRSGDLSVYWYQQSLDQGLQFLIQYYNGEERAKGNILERFSAQQFPDLHSELNLSSLELGDSALYFCASTPVYGGNSPLHFGNGTRLTVT.

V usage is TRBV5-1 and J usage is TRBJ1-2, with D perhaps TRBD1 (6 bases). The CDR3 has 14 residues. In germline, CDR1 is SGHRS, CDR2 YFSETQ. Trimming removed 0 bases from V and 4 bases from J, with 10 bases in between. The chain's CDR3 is CASSLAGEIYGYTF. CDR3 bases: TGCGCCAGCAGCTTGGCAGGGGAGATCTATGGCTACACCTTC.

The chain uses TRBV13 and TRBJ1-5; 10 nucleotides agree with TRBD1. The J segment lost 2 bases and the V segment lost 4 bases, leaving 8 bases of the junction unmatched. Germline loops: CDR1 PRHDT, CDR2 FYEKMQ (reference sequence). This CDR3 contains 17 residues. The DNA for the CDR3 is TGTGCCAGCAGCTCCCATACGGACAGGGGGTGCAATCAGCCCCAGCATTTT. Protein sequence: CASSSHTDRGCNQPQHF.

The CDR3 here is CATIITSYEQYF. The CDR3, as DNA: TGTGCCACCATTATAACGTCCTACGAGCAGTACTTC. The chain recombines TRBV24-1 with TRBJ2-7; D remains ambiguous. The CDR3 length is 12 residues. The V and J ends lost 8 bases and 1 base respectively, with 8 bases between them. Germline CDR1 and CDR2: KGHDR and SFDVKD.

Here the CDR3 DNA reads TGTGCCAGCAGTCCCAGACAGGGCCTAAATAATTCACCCCTCCACTTT. The encoded protein is CASSPRQGLNNSPLHF. The chain combines TRBV11-2 with TRBJ1-6; 7 bases align to TRBD1. V shed 6 bases, J shed 5 bases, and the junction held 10 bases outside the gene matches. This CDR3 is built from 16 residues. Germline V CDR1 and CDR2: SGHAT, FQNNGV.

The CDR3 region has the DNA TGTGCCAGCAACGGGGACAGCTTGAACACTGAAGCTTTCTTT. It codes for CASNGDSLNTEAFF. V gene TRBV27 combines with J gene TRBJ1-1; TRBD1 agrees at 7 bases. Germline-derived CDR1 and CDR2 are MNHEY and SMNVEV (reference sequence). The CDR3 has 14 residues. V lost 7 bases to trimming and J lost 0 bases; unmatched junction nucleotides: 5.

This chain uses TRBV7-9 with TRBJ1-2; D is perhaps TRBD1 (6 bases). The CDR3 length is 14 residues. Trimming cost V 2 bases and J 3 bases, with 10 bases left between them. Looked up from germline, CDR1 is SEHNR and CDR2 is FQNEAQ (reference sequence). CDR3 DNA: TGTGCCAGCAGCTTACTACAGGGCTACTATGGCTACACCTTC. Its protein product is CASSLLQGYYGYTF. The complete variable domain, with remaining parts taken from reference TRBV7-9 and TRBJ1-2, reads DTGVSQNPRHKITKRGQNVTFRCDPISEHNRLYWYRQTLGQGPEFLTYFQNEAQLEKSRLLSDRFSAERPKGSFSTLEIQRTEQGDSAMYLCASSLLQGYYGYTFGSGTRLTVV.

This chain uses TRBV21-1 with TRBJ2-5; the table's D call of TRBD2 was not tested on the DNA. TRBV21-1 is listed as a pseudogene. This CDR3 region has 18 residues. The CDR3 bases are TGTGCCAGCAGCAAAGGGGGGACTAGCGGAACCTACCAAGAGACCCAGTACTTC. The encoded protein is CASSKGGTSGTYQETQYF.

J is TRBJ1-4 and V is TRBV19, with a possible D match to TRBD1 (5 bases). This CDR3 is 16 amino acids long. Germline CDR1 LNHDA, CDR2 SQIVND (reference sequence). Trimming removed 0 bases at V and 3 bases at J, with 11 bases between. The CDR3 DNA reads TGTGCCAGTAGTATAGACACAGGTTCATCTAATGAAAAACTGTTTTTT. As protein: CASSIDTGSSNEKLFF.

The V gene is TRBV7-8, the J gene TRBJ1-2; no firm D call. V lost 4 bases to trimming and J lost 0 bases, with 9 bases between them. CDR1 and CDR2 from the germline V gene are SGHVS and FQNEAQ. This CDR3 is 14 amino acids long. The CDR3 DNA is TGTGCCAGCAGCTCCATCAGTACTAACTATGGCTACACCTTC. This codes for CASSSISTNYGYTF.

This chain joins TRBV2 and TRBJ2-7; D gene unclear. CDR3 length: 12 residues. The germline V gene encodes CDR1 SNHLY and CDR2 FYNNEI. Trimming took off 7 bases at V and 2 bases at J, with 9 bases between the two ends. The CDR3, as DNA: TGTGCCAGCAACAACGGACCCTACGAGCAGTACTTC. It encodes CASNNGPYEQYF.

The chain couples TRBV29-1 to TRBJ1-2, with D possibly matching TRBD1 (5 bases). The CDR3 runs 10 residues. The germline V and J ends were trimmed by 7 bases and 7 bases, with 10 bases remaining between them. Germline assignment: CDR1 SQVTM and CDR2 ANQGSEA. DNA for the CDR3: TGCAGCGCGAGGGGTTCTGGCTACACCTTC. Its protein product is CSARGSGYTF.

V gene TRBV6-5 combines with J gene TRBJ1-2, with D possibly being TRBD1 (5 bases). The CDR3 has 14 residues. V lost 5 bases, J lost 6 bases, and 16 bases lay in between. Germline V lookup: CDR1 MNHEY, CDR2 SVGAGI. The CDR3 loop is CASSKGSRNDGYTF. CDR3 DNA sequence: TGTGCCAGCAGTAAGGGGAGCAGGAATGATGGCTACACCTTC.

The CDR3 DNA reads as TGTGCCAGCAGCTCCTCCGGGACGAACACTGAAGCTTTCTTT. It encodes CASSSSGTNTEAFF. The V gene is TRBV7-9, the J gene TRBJ1-1; possibly TRBD1 for D (5 bases). CDR3 length: 14 residues. Germline V lookup: CDR1 SEHNR, CDR2 FQNEAQ (reference sequence). The V end lost 4 bases, the J end lost 1 base, and 10 bases lay between the germline ends.

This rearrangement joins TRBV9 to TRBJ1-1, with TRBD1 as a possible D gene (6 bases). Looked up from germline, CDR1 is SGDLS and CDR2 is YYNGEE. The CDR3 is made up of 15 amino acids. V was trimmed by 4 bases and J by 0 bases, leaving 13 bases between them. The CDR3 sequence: CASSPRGAMNTEAFF. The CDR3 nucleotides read TGTGCCAGCAGCCCCCGGGGGGCAATGAACACTGAAGCTTTCTTT.

The CDR3 nucleotides read TGTGCCAGCAGCCGGGACAGGGGATATTCACCCCTCCACTTT. This codes for CASSRDRGYSPLHF. The chain carries TRBV14 and TRBJ1-6, with 10 bases matching TRBD1. Trimming cost V 4 bases and J 8 bases; bases outside gene matches: 2. The germline gives CDR1 SGHDN, CDR2 FVKESK. The CDR3 loop spans 14 amino acids.